Sequencing of this TCR beta chain was carried out in a study of CD8+ T cells in alopecia areata. Study observations and caveats: Alphabeta T cells residing in normal skin are also sequenced in scalp samples. Against the mouse data, patients shared TCRs less clearly, possibly for HLA reasons. Among the top 100, expanded CD8+ clones, as well as scalp clonality, were significantly decreased by tofacitinib. Researchers report lesional scalp, most notably alopecia totalis/universalis, outstripped normal scalp in clonality.

CDR3 length: 15 residues. V gave up 6 bases and J gave up 4 bases, with 17 bases separating them. Germline loops: CDR1 MNHEY, CDR2 SVGAGI. This clone was counted a single time. The antigen is not known. This sample's treatment: oral pan-JAK inhibitor, 5-10 mg twice daily. Extraction of RNA preceded its reverse transcription into cDNA, which served as the sequencing template. Generated by immunoSEQ multiplex PCR, the TCRdb table keeps only in-frame clones and is missing some. The table shows 60,000 to 85,000 clones, with 60% to 70% occurring only once. The specimen was CD8+ T cells sorted from blood, collected at week 24, from a patient treated with tofacitinib. This sequence originates from a human donor with alopecia areata. The chain combines TRBV6-5 with TRBJ2-3; D may be TRBD1 (6 bases). CDR3 protein: CASSPGHRVPDTQYF. CDR3 nucleotides: TGTGCCAGCAGCCCAGGTCACAGGGTTCCAGATACGCAGTATTTT.